Listed below are T cell receptor beta chains from one sample, sequenced in a study of PD-1 blockade in classical Hodgkin lymphoma. Clones were sequenced by immunoSEQ multiplex PCR, and TCRdb holds only the in-frame ones, with some missing. In the table there are about 30,000 clones, more than 60% of which are singletons. Sequencing used peripheral blood mononuclear cells (PBMCs), obtained before the second cycle of nivolumab. The receptors were sampled from a human donor with classical Hodgkin lymphoma. Each CDR3 is given with its conserved first and last residue. Each record gives: V gene, J gene, D gene, CDR3 protein. D genes are given only for firm matches.

TRBV6-5	TRBJ1-2	NA	CASSYEWYYGYTF
TRBV5-6	TRBJ2-5	NA	CASSSGTYQETQYF
TRBV28	TRBJ2-1	NA	CASSLGGPRSEQFF
TRBV5-4	TRBJ2-1	NA	CASSLGGNEQFF
TRBV10-3	TRBJ2-5	NA	CAIRDHRGGEETQYF
TRBV11-2	TRBJ2-3	NA	CASSLVQGSTDTQYF
TRBV5-1	TRBJ2-1	NA	CASSWGNRYNEQFF
TRBV5-6	TRBJ1-4	NA	CASSLWQGKLFF
TRBV2	TRBJ1-5	NA	CASSYDSNQPQHF
TRBV27	TRBJ1-5	TRBD1	CASSLQGGGQPQHF
TRBV10-3	TRBJ2-1	TRBD2	CAISEVERGPLVGQFF
TRBV7-6	TRBJ2-1	TRBD1	CASSDRVWNEQFF
TRBV19	TRBJ2-1	TRBD2	CASSGTSGGRQFF
TRBV7-2	TRBJ2-5	NA	CASSLTGSRETQYF
TRBV6-5	TRBJ1-5	NA	CASSYSSGQPQHF
TRBV19	TRBJ1-1	NA	CASRNSRHSMNTETFF
TRBV28	TRBJ1-1	NA	CASIKDTEAFF
TRBV5-1	TRBJ2-1	TRBD2	CASSTGLAREQFF
TRBV5-4	TRBJ1-1	NA	CASSLESQGTNTEAFF
TRBV5-1	TRBJ2-3	TRBD2	CASSLEVASGGITDTQYF
TRBV7-7	TRBJ1-1	NA	CASSLANPNGPTEAFF
TRBV7-8	TRBJ2-1	NA	CASTSLGTYYNEQFF
TRBV5-1	TRBJ2-1	NA	CASSPGGQSRINEQFF
TRBV5-6	TRBJ2-6	NA	CASSLLGEAPGANVLTF
TRBV5-1	TRBJ2-5	NA	CASSPGKGLEETQYF
TRBV4-2	TRBJ1-1	TRBD1	CASSRGTGDTEAFF
TRBV5-1	TRBJ1-2	NA	CASSLDGYVGYTF
TRBV27	TRBJ1-2	NA	CASSLYPSTASFYGYTF
TRBV28	TRBJ1-2	TRBD1	CASSLRQGRGTNYGYTF
TRBV27	TRBJ1-4	NA	CASSRGEQIEKLFF
TRBV11-2	TRBJ1-1	NA	CASSLDFEAFF
TRBV2	TRBJ2-5	NA	CAQGSGETQYF
TRBV7-9	TRBJ2-5	NA	CASSHVVDPAETQYF
TRBV5-1	TRBJ2-5	NA	CASSSGVGRQETQYF
TRBV11-2	TRBJ2-4	NA	CASSHSRLAKNIQYF
TRBV7-2	TRBJ2-2	NA	CASSPYGGELFF
TRBV29-1	TRBJ1-4	NA	CSGGGGAEKLFF
TRBV5-1	TRBJ2-1	NA	CASSFSWGQLNEQFF
TRBV7-9	TRBJ2-1	NA	CASSLAGQFGHLKRDEQFF
TRBV2	TRBJ1-2	NA	CASSDPREGYGYTF
TRBV6-1	TRBJ1-5	NA	CASTRQDYQPQHF
TRBV5-1	TRBJ1-4	NA	CASSKGTRNEKLFF
TRBV29-1	TRBJ2-1	TRBD2	CSVAGTSGWNEQFF
TRBV30	TRBJ1-3	TRBD1	CACRQGAGNTIYF
TRBV6-6	TRBJ1-3	NA	CASSQGNTIYF
TRBV5-1	TRBJ2-7	NA	CASSFDRRETHEQYF
TRBV11-1	TRBJ2-1	NA	CASSLERTDNEQFF
TRBV28	TRBJ2-5	NA	CASSPGTANQETQYF
TRBV28	TRBJ2-5	TRBD2	CASSRLAGGLKETQYF
TRBV6-5	TRBJ2-3	NA	CASSYGRGGNFDTQYF